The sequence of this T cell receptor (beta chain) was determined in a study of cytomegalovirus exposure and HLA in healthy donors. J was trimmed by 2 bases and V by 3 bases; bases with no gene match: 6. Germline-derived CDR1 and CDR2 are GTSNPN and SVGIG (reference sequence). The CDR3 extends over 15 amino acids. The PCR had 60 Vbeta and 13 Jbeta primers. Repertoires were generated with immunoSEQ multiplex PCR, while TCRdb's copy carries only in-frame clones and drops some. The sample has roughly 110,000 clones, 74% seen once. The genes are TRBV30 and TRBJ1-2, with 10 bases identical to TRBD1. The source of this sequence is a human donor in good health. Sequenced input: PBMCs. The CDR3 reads CAWRIRGQGNYGYTF. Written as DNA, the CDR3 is TGTGCCTGGAGGATAAGGGGACAGGGGAACTATGGCTACACCTTC.